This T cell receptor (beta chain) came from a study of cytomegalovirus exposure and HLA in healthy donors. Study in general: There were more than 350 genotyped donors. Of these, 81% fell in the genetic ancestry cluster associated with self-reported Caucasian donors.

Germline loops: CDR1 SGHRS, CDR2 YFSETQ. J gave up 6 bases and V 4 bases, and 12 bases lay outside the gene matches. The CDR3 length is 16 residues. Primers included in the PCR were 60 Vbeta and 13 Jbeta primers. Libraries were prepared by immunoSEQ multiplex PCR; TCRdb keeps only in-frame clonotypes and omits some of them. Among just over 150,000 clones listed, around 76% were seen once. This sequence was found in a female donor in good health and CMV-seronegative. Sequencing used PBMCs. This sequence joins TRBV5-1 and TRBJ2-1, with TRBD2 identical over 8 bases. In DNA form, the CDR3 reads TGCGCCAGCAGCCCCAGGACTAGCCAACCCCCCAATGAGCAGTTCTTC. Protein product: CASSPRTSQPPNEQFF.